These T cell receptor beta chains were read from a single sample in a study of blood T cell repertoires in COVID-19. The data were produced by immunoSEQ multiplex PCR, yet TCRdb's version contains in-frame clones alone and is incomplete. The data contain fewer than 200,000 clones, 70% to 90% of them singletons. Sequencing was carried out using peripheral blood. The receptors originated from a woman aged 45 to 65 with COVID-19, enrolled during active disease. Both conserved end residues are part of each CDR3. Fields, in order: J gene, D gene, clone size, V gene, CDR3 protein, CDR3 DNA. The D gene is left open where the match is weak. Clone size appears in some rows only: once, few, many, or a class for an expanded clone.

>TRBJ2-7|-|-|TRBV30
CAWNRETYEQYF
TGTGCCTGGAACAGGGAAACCTACGAGCAGTACTTC
>TRBJ1-2|TRBD1|few|TRBV2
CASSGTGGYGYTF
TGTGCCAGCAGTGGGACAGGGGGGTATGGCTACACCTTC
>TRBJ1-5|-|-|TRBV2
CASSEPGMGNQPQHF
TGTGCCAGCAGTGAACCGGGTATGGGCAATCAGCCCCAGCATTTT
>TRBJ2-1|TRBD2|-|TRBV9
CASSVDQAGPSYNEQFF
TGTGCCAGCAGCGTAGACCAAGCGGGGCCCTCCTACAATGAGCAGTTCTTC
>TRBJ2-2|-|-|TRBV11-2
CASSWGAGELFF
TGTGCCAGCAGCTGGGGGGCCGGGGAGCTGTTTTTT
>TRBJ1-5|-|-|TRBV9
CASSVGDTNQPQHF
TGTGCCAGCAGCGTAGGGGACACTAATCAGCCCCAGCATTTT
>TRBJ2-5|TRBD1|-|TRBV2
CASSGTGQGLPEYF
TGTGCCAGCAGTGGTACGGGACAGGGACTACCTGAGTACTTC
>TRBJ1-2|TRBD1|-|TRBV29-1
CSTPGQGYGYTF
TGCAGTACACCGGGACAGGGGTATGGCTACACCTTC
>TRBJ2-1|-|-|TRBV7-9
CASSLPQGTPYNEQFF
TGTGCCAGCAGCTTACCCCAGGGGACCCCCTACAATGAGCAGTTCTTC
>TRBJ2-7|-|-|TRBV11-2
CASSLVRRGWTYEQYF
TGTGCCAGCAGCTTAGTTCGCAGGGGCTGGACCTACGAGCAGTACTTC
>TRBJ1-5|TRBD1|-|TRBV28
CASSSPYRGAQPQHF
TGTGCCAGCAGTTCCCCCTACAGGGGGGCTCAGCCCCAGCATTTT